Shown below are 23 T cell receptor beta chains from a single sample sequenced in a study of T cells and Merkel cell carcinoma outcomes. Sequencing was performed with immunoSEQ multiplex PCR; in TCRdb, only in-frame clones are kept and a portion is missing. Among about 6,000 clones listed, about 81% were seen once. Sequenced: tumor tissue from Merkel cell carcinoma. The receptors shown here come from a human donor with Merkel cell carcinoma. Some clones in this sample may be carry-over from other donors' samples.

The chain uses TRBV5-5 and TRBJ2-3; the match to TRBD2 covers 8 bases. J lost 2 bases, V lost 1 base, and 6 bases had no gene match. The CDR3 totals 16 residues. The germline V gene encodes CDR1 SGHKS and CDR2 YYEKEE (reference sequence). Written as DNA, the CDR3 is TGTGCCAGCAGCTTGAGAGTAGCGGGGTACACAGATACGCAGTATTTT. Encoded protein: CASSLRVAGYTDTQYF.

This chain uses TRBV28 with TRBJ1-5, with unresolved D. V lost 5 bases and J lost 4, with 24 bases in between. The CDR3 has 18 amino acids. Germline V gene lookup returns CDR1 MDHEN and CDR2 SYDVKM. The CDR3 DNA follows: TGTGCCAGCAGTAACCAACCTAGTAGAGGGAATGGGAATCAGCCCCAGCATTTT. Residues: CASSNQPSRGNGNQPQHF.

The V gene is TRBV6-5, the J gene TRBJ1-5, with 9 nucleotides matching TRBD1. Per the germline V gene, CDR1 is MNHEY and CDR2 is SVGAGI. V lost 5 bases, J lost 3 bases, and 2 bases stayed unmatched. The CDR3 spans 14 residues. The CDR3 loop reads CASSGTGNNQPQHF. The CDR3 DNA reads as TGTGCCAGCAGTGGGACAGGGAACAATCAGCCCCAGCATTTT.

This rearrangement joins TRBV7-9 to TRBJ2-7; the match to TRBD2 covers 8 bases. The ends lost 2 bases at V and 6 bases at J; junction bases unmatched: 15. The V gene's germline CDR1 is SEHNR and CDR2 FQNEAQ (reference sequence). The CDR3 contains 17 residues. CDR3 sequence reads: CASSLMRSLAGGSEQYF. CDR3 nucleotide sequence: TGTGCCAGCAGCTTAATGCGGTCTTTGGCGGGAGGTTCCGAGCAGTACTTC.

This clone appeared a single time. The chain employs TRBV5-4 and TRBJ2-1; 7 bases match TRBD2. V shed 4 bases and J 6 bases; nucleotides not matched to a gene: 10. Germline CDR1 SGHNT, CDR2 YYREEE (reference sequence). There are 15 residues in the CDR3. The chain's CDR3 is CASSLGLEWTNEQFF. As DNA, the CDR3 is TGTGCCAGCAGCCTCGGACTAGAATGGACCAATGAGCAGTTCTTC. The full variable domain, in which reference TRBV5-4 and TRBJ2-1 provide the parts outside the CDR3, is ETGVTQSPTHLIKTRGQQVTLRCSSQSGHNTVSWYQQALGQGPQFIFQYYREEENGRGNFPPRFSGLQFPNYSSELNVNALELDDSALYLCASSLGLEWTNEQFFGPGTRLTVL.

The sample holds a few counts of this clone. V usage is TRBV14 and J usage is TRBJ1-1; D perhaps matches TRBD1 (6 bases). Deletions cut 1 base from V and 5 bases from J, with 14 bases between. Per the germline V gene, CDR1 is SGHDN and CDR2 is FVKESK. The length of the CDR3 is 15 residues. CDR3 coding DNA: TGTGCCAGCAGCCAAGTACGGGCAGGGGCGACTGAAGCTTTCTTT. Amino acid sequence: CASSQVRAGATEAFF.

The chain links TRBV27 to TRBJ1-5, with D possibly being TRBD1 (5 bases). This CDR3 region has 14 residues. V was trimmed by 3 bases and J by 6 bases, leaving 12 bases between them. The germline CDR1 and CDR2 sequences are MNHEY and SMNVEV (reference sequence). The CDR3 bases are TGTGCCAGCAGTTTCAGGGACGGCGGTCAGCCCCAGCATTTT. Protein: CASSFRDGGQPQHF.

The chain recombines TRBV19 with TRBJ1-4; D unresolved. V shed 11 bases and J shed 10 bases, with 20 bases lying between them. Germline CDR1 is LNHDA and CDR2 is SQIVND (reference sequence). This CDR3 has 13 residues. The CDR3 here is CASGGGYAGKLFF. The CDR3 nucleotides are TGTGCCTCAGGAGGAGGGTATGCGGGAAAACTGTTTTTT.

The V gene is TRBV29-1, the J gene TRBJ2-3; 10 nucleotides match TRBD1. Germline-derived CDR1 and CDR2 are SQVTM and ANQGSEA. The V and J ends lost 4 bases and 3 bases, in that order; junction bases with no gene match: 4. CDR3 length equals 14 residues. Here the CDR3 reads CSVVRDRGTDTQYF. The CDR3 bases are TGCAGCGTTGTCAGGGACAGGGGAACAGATACGCAGTATTTT.

The V call is TRBV18, the J call TRBJ1-4; 7 nucleotides match TRBD1. V shed 1 base and J 7 bases; nucleotides not matched to a gene: 6. CDR3 size: 15 residues. From germline, CDR1 is KGHSH and CDR2 LQKENI. The CDR3 here is CASSPQRGGSEKLFF. The CDR3 DNA sequence: TGTGCCAGCTCACCACAGAGAGGGGGCAGTGAAAAACTGTTTTTT.

This chain connects TRBV5-1 to TRBJ1-3; 7 bases line up with TRBD1. V shed 3 bases, J shed 0 bases, and the junction held 3 bases outside the gene matches. From germline, CDR1 is SGHRS and CDR2 YFSETQ. The CDR3 contains 15 residues. For the CDR3, the DNA is TGCGCCAGCAGCTGGGGGGACAGCTCTGGAAACACCATATATTTT. It encodes CASSWGDSSGNTIYF.

This clone is medium-sized within its sample. At the DNA level, this CDR3 is encoded by other sequences in the same sample as well. This chain uses TRBV28 with TRBJ1-5, with D possibly being TRBD1 (6 bases). V lost 4 bases, J lost 2 bases, and 12 bases lay in between. The length of the CDR3 is 15 residues. Germline values: CDR1 MDHEN, CDR2 SYDVKM. DNA of the CDR3: TGTGCCAGCAGTTCAACAGGGATAGGCAATCAGCCCCAGCATTTT. This sequence encodes CASSSTGIGNQPQHF. Drawing the rest from reference TRBV28 and TRBJ1-5, the complete variable domain is DVKVTQSSRYLVKRTGEKVFLECVQDMDHENMFWYRQDPGLGLRLIYFSYDVKMKEKGDIPEGYSVSREKKERFSLILESASTNQTSMYLCASSSTGIGNQPQHFGDGTRLSIL.

The CDR3 spells CASSSTPGREAFF. DNA of the CDR3: TGTGCCAGCAGCTCGACGCCGGGGCGGGAAGCTTTCTTT. V usage is TRBV7-9 and J usage is TRBJ1-1, with D perhaps matching TRBD1 (5 bases). V was shortened by 4 bases and J by 8 bases, with 14 bases between the two germline ends. Germline V gene sequence: CDR1 SEHNR, CDR2 FQNEAQ (reference sequence). The CDR3 is made up of 13 amino acids. Supplemented by reference TRBV7-9 and TRBJ1-1, the full variable domain reads DTGVSQNPRHKITKRGQNVTFRCDPISEHNRLYWYRQTLGQGPEFLTYFQNEAQLEKSRLLSDRFSAERPKGSFSTLEIQRTEQGDSAMYLCASSSTPGREAFFGQGTRLTVV.

In its sample, this clone was seen a few times. The J gene is TRBJ2-2, the V gene TRBV18, with a weak D call TRBD2 (6 bases). Germline V gene sequence: CDR1 KGHSH, CDR2 LQKENI. Trimming shortened V by 1 base and J by 4 bases, and 7 bases separated the two germline ends. The CDR3 has 14 amino acids. The chain's CDR3 is CASSPLSGTGELFF. CDR3 bases: TGTGCCAGCTCACCACTTAGCGGCACCGGGGAGCTGTTTTTT.

The chain's CDR3 is CASSLVSGLEDTQYF. DNA of the CDR3: TGTGCCAGCAGCTTAGTGTCAGGACTAGAAGATACGCAGTATTTT. V gene TRBV7-9 combines with J gene TRBJ2-3; 7 nucleotides align to TRBD2. After removal of 1 base from V and 5 bases from J, the junction contained 6 bases not matched to a gene. The CDR3 has 15 amino acids. Per germline, CDR1 SEHNR and CDR2 FQNEAQ (reference sequence).

The chain carries TRBV9 and TRBJ1-2; 8 nucleotides match TRBD1. The CDR3 length is 13 residues. Per germline, CDR1 SGDLS and CDR2 YYNGEE. The trim removed 3 bases at V and 6 bases at J, leaving 4 bases unmatched. This chain's CDR3 is CASSERTGNGYTF. CDR3 DNA sequence: TGTGCCAGCAGCGAGAGGACAGGGAATGGCTACACCTTC.

On this clone itself: The sample holds other DNA sequences that translate to the same CDR3. The chain employs TRBV28 and TRBJ1-5; D is ambiguous. This CDR3 has 14 residues. With 2 bases removed from V and 2 bases from J, the gap between germline ends came to 7 bases. Germline V gene data show CDR1 as MDHEN and CDR2 as SYDVKM. The CDR3 loop reads CASSLGPGNQPQHF. CDR3 bases: TGTGCCAGCAGTTTAGGACCTGGCAATCAGCCCCAGCATTTT.

The chain couples TRBV5-1 to TRBJ1-2; D remains unclear. The V and J ends lost 6 bases and 2 bases respectively, with 8 bases between them. From germline, CDR1 is SGHRS and CDR2 YFSETQ. This CDR3 spans 12 amino acids. CDR3 bases: TGCGCCAGCAAAGAGGAGAACTATGGCTACACCTTC. Its protein is CASKEENYGYTF.

Note on this clone: A read error may be the cause here, since a much bigger clone is one base away. This rearrangement joins TRBV9 to TRBJ2-1, with D perhaps TRBD1 (6 bases). Germline CDR1 and CDR2: SGDLS and YYNGEE. CDR3 length equals 11 residues. CDR3 sequence reads: CANSQGSEQFF. The CDR3 DNA sequence: TGTGCCAACAGCCAGGGGAGTGAGCAGTTCTTC.

The chain has TRBV2 and TRBJ2-1; either TRBD1 or TRBD2 may fit D (5 bases each). The CDR3 contains 12 residues. Trimming pared 2 bases from V and 12 bases from J, leaving 11 bases between. The V gene's germline CDR1 is SNHLY and CDR2 FYNNEI. CDR3 nucleotides: TGTGCCAGCAGTGAATCTACGAGGGGGCAGTTCTTC. It translates to CASSESTRGQFF.

This sequence joins TRBV5-1 and TRBJ2-2, with no clear D. Germline V gene sequence: CDR1 SGHRS, CDR2 YFSETQ. CDR3 length: 13 amino acids. V lost 7 bases to trimming and J lost 2 bases, with 9 bases between them. CDR3: CASEALNTGELFF. CDR3 nucleotides: TGCGCCAGCGAGGCTTTAAACACCGGGGAGCTGTTTTTT.

A few counts support this clone. This chain links TRBV2 with TRBJ2-3, with TRBD2 identical over 7 bases. Trimming cost V 8 bases and J 2 bases; bases outside gene matches: 7. Germline CDR1 and CDR2: SNHLY and FYNNEI. This CDR3 has 14 residues. The CDR3 bases are TGTGCCAGCGTCAGCGGGAACTACACAGATACGCAGTATTTT. Translation: CASVSGNYTDTQYF.

The chain has TRBV5-5 and TRBJ1-4; 9 bases map to TRBD1. V was clipped by 5 bases and J by 10 bases; unmatched bases: 21. This CDR3 region has 18 residues. CDR1 and CDR2 from the germline V gene are SGHKS and YYEKEE (reference sequence). The CDR3 here is CASSSPPGQGLIGGKLFF. CDR3 nucleotides: TGTGCCAGCAGTTCCCCTCCGGGACAGGGTTTAATCGGGGGAAAACTGTTTTTT.